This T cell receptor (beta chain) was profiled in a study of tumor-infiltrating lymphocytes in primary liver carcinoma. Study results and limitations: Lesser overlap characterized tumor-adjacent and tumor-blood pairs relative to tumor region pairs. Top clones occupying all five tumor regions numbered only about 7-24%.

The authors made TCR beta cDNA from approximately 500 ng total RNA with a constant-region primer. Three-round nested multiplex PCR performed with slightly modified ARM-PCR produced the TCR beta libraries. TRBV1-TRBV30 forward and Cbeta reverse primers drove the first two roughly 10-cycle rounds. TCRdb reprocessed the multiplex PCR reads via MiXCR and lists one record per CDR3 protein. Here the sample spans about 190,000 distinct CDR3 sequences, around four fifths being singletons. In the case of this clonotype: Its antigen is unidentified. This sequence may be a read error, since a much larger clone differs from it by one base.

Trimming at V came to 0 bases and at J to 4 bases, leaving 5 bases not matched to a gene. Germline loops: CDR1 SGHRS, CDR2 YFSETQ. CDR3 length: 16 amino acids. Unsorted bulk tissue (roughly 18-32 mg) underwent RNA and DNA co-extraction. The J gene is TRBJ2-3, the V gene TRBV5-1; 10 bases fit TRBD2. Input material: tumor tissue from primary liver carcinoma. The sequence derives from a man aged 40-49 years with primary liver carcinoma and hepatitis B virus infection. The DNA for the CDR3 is TGCGCCAGCAGCTTGGGGCCTAGCGGGAGCTCAGATACGCAGTATTTT. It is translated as CASSLGPSGSSDTQYF.